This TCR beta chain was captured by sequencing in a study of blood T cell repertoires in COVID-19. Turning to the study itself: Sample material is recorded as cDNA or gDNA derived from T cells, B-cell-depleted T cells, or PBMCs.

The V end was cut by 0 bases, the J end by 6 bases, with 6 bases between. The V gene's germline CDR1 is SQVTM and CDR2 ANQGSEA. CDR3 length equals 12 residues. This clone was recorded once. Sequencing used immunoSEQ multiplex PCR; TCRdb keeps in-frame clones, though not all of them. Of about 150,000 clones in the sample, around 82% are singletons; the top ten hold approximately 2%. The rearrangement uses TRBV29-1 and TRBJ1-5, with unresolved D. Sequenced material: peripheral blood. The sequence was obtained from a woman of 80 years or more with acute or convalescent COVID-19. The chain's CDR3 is CSVEDGSQPQHF. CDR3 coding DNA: TGCAGCGTTGAAGATGGGAGTCAGCCCCAGCATTTT.